One sample yielded the 7 T cell receptor beta chains listed below, sequenced in a study of PD-1 blockade in classical Hodgkin lymphoma. Sequencing used immunoSEQ multiplex PCR; TCRdb keeps in-frame clones, though not all of them. The sample shows under 100,000 clones, about nine tenths of them seen only once. Each patient experienced a relapse that followed autologous stem cell transplantation, and brentuximab vedotin exposure varied. Material: peripheral blood mononuclear cells (PBMCs), obtained before the second cycle of nivolumab. The receptor source for this set is a human donor with classical Hodgkin lymphoma.

The V call is TRBV29-1, the J call TRBJ2-1; D is possibly TRBD1 (7 bases). V lost 4 bases and J 6 bases, leaving 13 bases between the germline ends. The CDR3 has 13 amino acids. Germline CDR1 is SQVTM and CDR2 is ANQGSEA. In DNA, the CDR3 is TGCAGCGTTGCAGGGGGGCGTCTCAATGAGCAGTTCTTC. It translates to CSVAGGRLNEQFF.

In this sample, this clone turned up once. The V call is TRBV7-6, the J call TRBJ2-7, with 10 nucleotides matching TRBD2. The junction had 6 bases not matched to a gene; V was cut back by 1 base and J by 0 bases. CDR1 and CDR2 from the germline V gene are SGHVS and FNYEAQ. The CDR3 extends over 17 amino acids. The CDR3: CASSLEGAGGPSYEQYF. The CDR3 region has the DNA TGTGCCAGCAGCTTAGAAGGAGCGGGAGGGCCCTCCTACGAGCAGTACTTC.

This clone was observed a single time. V usage is TRBV28 and J usage is TRBJ2-3, with 8 bases matching TRBD1. Trimming cost V 5 bases and J 3 bases; bases outside gene matches: 10. The CDR3 covers 16 residues. Germline assignment: CDR1 MDHEN and CDR2 SYDVKM. This CDR3 is CASSQPEQGGTDTQYF. CDR3 nucleotides: TGTGCCAGCAGTCAACCGGAACAGGGGGGAACAGATACGCAGTATTTT.

V and J are TRBV6-6 and TRBJ1-2; 9 nucleotides match TRBD1. Looked up from germline, CDR1 is MNHNY and CDR2 is SVGAGI (reference sequence). After removal of 5 bases from V and 8 bases from J, the junction contained 6 bases not matched to a gene. The CDR3 sequence is 13 residues long. DNA of the CDR3: TGTGCCAGCAGTGGACAGGGGACCGGGGGCTACACCTTC. Protein sequence: CASSGQGTGGYTF.

This chain joins TRBV27 and TRBJ2-1; 7 nucleotides match TRBD2. J gave up 7 bases and V 2 bases, and 8 bases lay outside the gene matches. Germline CDR1 and CDR2: MNHEY and SMNVEV (reference sequence). The CDR3 has 15 amino acids. The CDR3 loop reads CASSLMAGVVNEQFF. Written as DNA, the CDR3 is TGTGCCAGCAGTTTAATGGCGGGAGTGGTTAATGAGCAGTTCTTC.

This chain connects TRBV15 to TRBJ1-4; D is perhaps TRBD1 (6 bases). CDR3 length: 16 amino acids. Germline V lookup: CDR1 LNHNV, CDR2 YYDKDF (reference sequence). V shed 1 base and J shed 4 bases, with 13 bases lying between them. The CDR3 region is CATSRVSGAFNEKLFF. The CDR3 nucleotides read TGTGCCACCAGCAGAGTATCAGGGGCTTTTAATGAAAAACTGTTTTTT.

The chain uses TRBV6-6 and TRBJ1-2; possibly TRBD1 for D (5 bases). CDR1 is MNHNY and CDR2 is SVGAGI in the germline V gene (reference sequence). This CDR3 spans 14 amino acids. Trimming removed 2 bases from V and 8 bases from J, with 15 bases in between. CDR3 in DNA: TGTGCCAGCAGTTACGGGGAGGCGTGGGACGGCTACACCTTC. Translation: CASSYGEAWDGYTF.